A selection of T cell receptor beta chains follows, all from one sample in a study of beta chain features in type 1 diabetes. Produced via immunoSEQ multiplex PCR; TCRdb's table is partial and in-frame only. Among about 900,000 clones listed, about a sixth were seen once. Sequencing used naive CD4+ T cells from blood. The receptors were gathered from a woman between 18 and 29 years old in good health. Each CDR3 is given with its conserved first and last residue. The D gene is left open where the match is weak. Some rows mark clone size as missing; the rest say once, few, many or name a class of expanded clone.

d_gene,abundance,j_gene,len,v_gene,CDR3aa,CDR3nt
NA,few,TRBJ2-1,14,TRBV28,CASGRLATTNEQFF,TGTGCCAGCGGGAGACTCGCTACTACCAATGAGCAGTTCTTC
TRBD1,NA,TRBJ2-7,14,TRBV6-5,CASRTTGQGYEQYF,TGTGCCAGCAGAACAACGGGACAGGGATACGAGCAGTACTTC
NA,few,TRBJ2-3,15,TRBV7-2,CASSSVSSSTDTQYF,TGTGCCAGCAGCTCTGTATCATCCTCGACAGATACGCAGTATTTT
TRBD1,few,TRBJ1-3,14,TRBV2,CASKGQITGNTIYF,TGTGCCAGCAAGGGACAGATAACTGGAAACACCATATATTTT
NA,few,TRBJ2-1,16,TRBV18,CASSPPRTVRYNEQFF,TGTGCCAGCTCACCACCGCGGACAGTTCGTTACAATGAGCAGTTCTTC
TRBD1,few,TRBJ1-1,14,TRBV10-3,CAVTGTGDRTEAFF,TGTGCCGTCACCGGGACAGGGGACCGCACTGAAGCTTTCTTT
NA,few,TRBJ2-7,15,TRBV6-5,CASSYGPQMAYEQYF,TGTGCCAGCAGTTACGGTCCGCAGATGGCCTACGAGCAGTACTTC
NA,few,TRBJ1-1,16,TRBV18,CASSPAAVRAGTEAFF,TGTGCCAGCTCACCTGCTGCGGTCAGGGCGGGCACTGAAGCTTTCTTT
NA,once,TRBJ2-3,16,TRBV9,CASSVGASDSTDTQYF,TGTGCCAGCAGCGTAGGGGCTAGCGATAGCACAGATACGCAGTATTTT
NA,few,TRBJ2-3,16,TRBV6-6,CASSPGGSFGTDTQYF,TGTGCCAGCAGCCCTGGGGGGAGCTTTGGCACAGATACGCAGTATTTT
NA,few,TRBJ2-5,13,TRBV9,CASSVEPGDTQYF,TGTGCCAGCAGCGTAGAACCTGGGGACACCCAGTACTTC
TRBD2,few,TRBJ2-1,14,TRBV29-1,CSAAGTSAYNEQFF,TGCAGCGCCGCCGGGACTAGCGCCTACAATGAGCAGTTCTTC
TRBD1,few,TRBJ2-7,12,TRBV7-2,CASSSDRYEQYF,TGTGCCAGCAGCTCGGACAGGTACGAGCAGTACTTC
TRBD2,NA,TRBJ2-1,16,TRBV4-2,CASSQAFLAGGLEQFF,TGTGCCAGCAGCCAAGCTTTTCTAGCGGGAGGGCTTGAGCAGTTCTTC
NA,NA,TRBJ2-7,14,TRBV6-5,CASSPQGLAYEQYF,TGTGCCAGCAGTCCGCAGGGATTAGCCTACGAGCAGTACTTC
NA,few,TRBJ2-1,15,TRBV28,CASSSYTSSYNEQFF,TGTGCCAGCAGTTCCTACACTAGCTCCTACAATGAGCAGTTCTTC
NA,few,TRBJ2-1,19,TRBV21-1,CASSKVCLAGACLNNEQFF,TGTGCCAGCAGCAAAGTATGCCTAGCGGGAGCATGTTTGAACAATGAGCAGTTCTTC
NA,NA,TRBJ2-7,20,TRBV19,CASSPRTVQTSARRIYEQYF,TGTGCCAGTAGTCCAAGGACAGTCCAGACCTCGGCGAGGCGCATCTACGAGCAGTACTTC
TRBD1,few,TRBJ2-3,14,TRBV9,CASSSGQGTDTQYF,TGTGCCAGCAGTTCGGGACAGGGCACAGATACGCAGTATTTT
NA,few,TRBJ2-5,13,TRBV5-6,CASSSGPRETQYF,TGTGCCAGCAGCTCGGGCCCTAGGGAGACCCAGTACTTC
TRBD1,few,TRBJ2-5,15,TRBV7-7,CASSLAGTVQETQYF,TGTGCTAGCAGCTTAGCCGGGACAGTACAAGAGACCCAGTACTTC
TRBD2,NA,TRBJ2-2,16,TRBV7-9,CASSSQREVYTGELFF,TGTGCCAGCAGCTCCCAGCGGGAGGTGTACACCGGGGAGCTGTTTTTT
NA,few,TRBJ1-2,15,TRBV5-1,CASTVEGSANYGYTF,TGCGCCAGCACCGTAGAAGGGTCAGCTAACTATGGCTACACCTTC
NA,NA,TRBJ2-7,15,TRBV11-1,CASSSQAFGTYEQYF,TGTGCCAGCAGCTCACAGGCGTTCGGGACCTACGAGCAGTACTTC
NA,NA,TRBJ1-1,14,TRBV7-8,CATLRTESNTEAFF,TGTGCCACCCTGAGAACAGAGTCTAACACTGAAGCTTTCTTT
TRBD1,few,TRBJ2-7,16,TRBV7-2,CASSLAPGQGWSEQYF,TGTGCCAGCAGCTTAGCGCCGGGACAGGGATGGTCCGAGCAGTACTTC
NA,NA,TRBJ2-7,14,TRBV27,CASMDLARYYEQYF,TGTGCCAGCATGGATCTAGCGCGGTACTACGAGCAGTACTTC
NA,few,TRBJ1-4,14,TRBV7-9,CASSLKTGDEKLFF,TGTGCCAGCAGCTTAAAAACAGGAGATGAAAAACTGTTTTTT
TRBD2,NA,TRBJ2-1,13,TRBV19,CASSRLAENQQFF,TGTGCCAGTAGTAGACTAGCGGAAAATCAGCAGTTCTTC
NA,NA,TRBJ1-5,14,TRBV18,CASSPGGSGQPQHF,TGTGCCAGCTCTCCTGGAGGTAGTGGTCAGCCCCAGCATTTT
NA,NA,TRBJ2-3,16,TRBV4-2,CASSQGYLGISDTQYF,TGTGCCAGCAGCCAAGGATACCTGGGAATCTCAGATACGCAGTATTTT
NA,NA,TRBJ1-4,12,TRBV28,CASSLWGEKLFF,TGTGCCAGCAGTTTATGGGGTGAAAAACTGTTTTTT
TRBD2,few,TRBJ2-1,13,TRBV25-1,CASSPRRGNEQFF,TGTGCCAGCAGCCCCCGGCGGGGGAATGAGCAGTTCTTC
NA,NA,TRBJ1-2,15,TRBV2,CASSDLGTRSYGYTF,TGTGCCAGCAGTGATTTGGGGACCCGATCCTATGGCTACACCTTC
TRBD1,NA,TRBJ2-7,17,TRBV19,CASSSPPGTGPTYEQYF,TGTGCCAGTAGTTCACCGCCCGGGACAGGGCCAACCTACGAGCAGTACTTC
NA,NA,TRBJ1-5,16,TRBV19,CASSIVGFGGNQPQHF,TGTGCCAGTAGTATAGTGGGTTTCGGGGGCAATCAGCCCCAGCATTTT
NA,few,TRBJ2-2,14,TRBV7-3,CASSQDQNTGELFF,TGTGCCAGCAGCCAGGACCAGAACACCGGGGAGCTGTTTTTT
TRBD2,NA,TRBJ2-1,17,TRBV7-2,CASSSSPGGSSYNEQFF,TGTGCCAGCAGCTCATCACCGGGAGGAAGCTCCTACAATGAGCAGTTCTTC
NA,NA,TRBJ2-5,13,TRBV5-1,CASTETAQETQYF,TGCGCCAGCACAGAGACAGCCCAAGAGACCCAGTACTTC
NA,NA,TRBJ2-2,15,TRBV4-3,CASSQTAGVAGELFF,TGCGCCAGCAGCCAAACCGCAGGGGTTGCCGGGGAGCTGTTTTTT